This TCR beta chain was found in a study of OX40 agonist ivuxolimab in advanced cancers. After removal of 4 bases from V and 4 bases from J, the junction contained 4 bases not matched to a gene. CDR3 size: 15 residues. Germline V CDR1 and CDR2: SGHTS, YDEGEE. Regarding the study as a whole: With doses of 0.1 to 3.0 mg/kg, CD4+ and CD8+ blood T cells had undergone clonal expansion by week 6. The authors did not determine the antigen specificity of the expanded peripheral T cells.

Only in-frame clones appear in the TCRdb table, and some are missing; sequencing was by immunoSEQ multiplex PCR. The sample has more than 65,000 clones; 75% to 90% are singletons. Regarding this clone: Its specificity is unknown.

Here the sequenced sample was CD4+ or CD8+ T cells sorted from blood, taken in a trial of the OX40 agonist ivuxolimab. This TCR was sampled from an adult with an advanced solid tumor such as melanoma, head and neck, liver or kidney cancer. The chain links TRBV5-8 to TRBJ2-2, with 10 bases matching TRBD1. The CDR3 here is CASSQDRGITGELFF. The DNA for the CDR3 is TGTGCCAGCAGCCAGGACAGGGGGATCACCGGGGAGCTGTTTTTT.